This is a list of T cell receptor beta chains from one sample in a study of beta chain features in type 1 diabetes. Here immunoSEQ multiplex PCR was the method, and the copy in TCRdb shows in-frame clones only, minus some. The profile shows about 250,000 clones, 13% to 15% of them singletons. The sample comprised naive CD4+ T cells from blood. All receptors come from a middle-aged woman in good health. CDR3s include the opening cysteine and the closing phenylalanine or tryptophan. The order of the fields is J gene, V gene, CDR3 protein.

TRBJ1-1 TRBV11-3 CASIPWGQVDTEAFF
TRBJ1-2 TRBV7-2 CASRRVGTGSEGYTF
TRBJ2-5 TRBV9 CASSVGTAGGEETQYF
TRBJ1-2 TRBV13 CASSPTPGQGRGYTF
TRBJ2-1 TRBV4-3 CASSQAGGAYNEQFF
TRBJ1-5 TRBV4-1 CASSQDPGNQPQHF
TRBJ1-1 TRBV7-9 CASSLLGTASEAFF
TRBJ1-4 TRBV6-5 CASSGAATNEKLFF
TRBJ2-3 TRBV5-4 CASSSEVAGVDTQYF
TRBJ2-3 TRBV7-2 CASSLAALFSTDTQYF
TRBJ1-3 TRBV29-1 CSVERTDGNTIYF
TRBJ1-1 TRBV5-5 CASSLVPGGGTEAFF
. TRBV2 CASSVEGASSYEQYF
TRBJ2-1 TRBV7-7 CASSLGEVNEQFF
TRBJ1-1 TRBV7-9 CASNNPLGGGRTNTEAFF
TRBJ2-4 TRBV9 CASSVVGQGAIQYF
TRBJ1-2 TRBV19 CASSISPGGHYGYTF
TRBJ2-1 TRBV7-2 CASSTDATGGEFF
TRBJ1-5 TRBV6-1 CASSQATYQPQHF
TRBJ2-7 TRBV2 CASRGLKGQGFFEQYF
TRBJ1-1 TRBV11-2 CASSLAGYTEAFF
TRBJ1-2 TRBV5-1 CASSLQGAAIGYGYTF
TRBJ1-2 TRBV6-1 CASSPRYGYTF
TRBJ1-3 TRBV4-1 CASSQVRRSGNTIYF
TRBJ2-7 TRBV10-3 CAIRRGVGGTSGGGGSYEQYF
TRBJ2-7 TRBV6-5 CASRRDSSYEQYF
TRBJ2-6 TRBV14 CASSRPVPGPAGANVLTF
TRBJ2-2 TRBV6-5 CASRGELTYTGELFF
TRBJ2-2 TRBV14 CASSDDPGLAGATGELFF
TRBJ1-1 TRBV5-4 CASSLGQGWTEAFF